These 27 T cell receptor beta chains came from one sample sequenced in a study of T cell clones after liver transplantation. The repertoire was sequenced with immunoSEQ multiplex PCR; TCRdb's copy has only in-frame clones and lacks some. Altogether roughly 60,000 clones are present, around three quarters being singletons, with the ten largest covering about 2.7%. This sample comprised CD4+ T cells from blood, obtained at the 15-month timepoint. These receptors originate from a human patient who received a liver transplant. Some T cells may trace back to the graft donor.

This clone was found once. The CDR3 protein is CASSEASASYGYTF. Written as DNA, the CDR3 is TGTGCCAGCAGTGAAGCGAGTGCCAGCTATGGCTACACCTTC. The rearrangement links TRBV6-1 to TRBJ1-2; no clear D gene. The CDR3 contains 14 residues. Germline V gene sequence: CDR1 MNHNS, CDR2 SASEGT. Trimming removed 0 bases at V and 4 bases at J, with 9 bases between.

In this sample, this clone turned up a few times. The chain uses TRBV2 and TRBJ1-1, with D unclear. Germline loops: CDR1 SNHLY, CDR2 FYNNEI. The germline V and J ends were trimmed by 6 bases and 5 bases, with 13 bases remaining between them. This CDR3 has 13 amino acids. As DNA, the CDR3 is TGTGCCAGCAGCCCGGGGTTGGGGACTGAAGCTTTCTTT. It codes for CASSPGLGTEAFF.

The V gene is TRBV6-6, the J gene TRBJ1-2, with D unclear. Germline CDR1 and CDR2: MNHNY and SVGAGI (reference sequence). The CDR3 extends over 13 amino acids. The V end was cut by 2 bases, the J end by 3 bases, with 7 bases between. The CDR3 DNA is TGTGCCAGCAGTTACACGGCGGACTATGGCTACACCTTC. It encodes CASSYTADYGYTF.

The V gene is TRBV11-3, the J gene TRBJ2-2; no firm D call. V was trimmed by 5 bases and J by 5 bases, leaving 3 bases between them. Germline values: CDR1 SGHNT, CDR2 YENEEA. The CDR3 spans 11 residues. CDR3 nucleotides: TGTGCCAGCAGCCGGACCGGGGAGCTGTTTTTT. Translating gives CASSRTGELFF. Based on the CDR3 plus reference TRBV11-3 and TRBJ2-2, the full variable domain is EAGVVQSPRYKIIEKKQPVAFWCNPISGHNTLYWYLQNLGQGPELLIRYENEEAVDDSQLPKDRFSAERLKGVDSTLKIQPAELGDSAVYLCASSRTGELFFGEGSRLTVL.

The V gene is TRBV18, the J gene TRBJ1-3, with a weak D call TRBD1 (6 bases). Between the trimmed V and J ends, which lost 6 bases and 0 bases, there was a span of 12 bases. This CDR3 spans 15 amino acids. Germline CDR1 and CDR2: KGHSH and LQKENI. In DNA form, the CDR3 reads TGTGCCAGCTCGCTCGGACAGCACTCTGGAAACACCATATATTTT. Translating it yields CASSLGQHSGNTIYF.

The rearrangement uses TRBV10-2 and TRBJ1-2, with D uncertain. CDR1 WSHSY and CDR2 SAAADI come from the germline V gene. This CDR3 spans 17 amino acids. V was trimmed by 6 bases and J by 0 bases, leaving 20 bases between them. In DNA, the CDR3 is TGCGCCAGCAGCTCGGACGTTACTCTAGTGGCTAACTATGGCTACACCTTC. Protein: CASSSDVTLVANYGYTF.

The chain has TRBV28 and TRBJ2-7; D unclear. The germline V and J ends were trimmed by 9 bases and 0 bases, with 15 bases remaining between them. CDR1 is MDHEN, CDR2 SYDVKM, per germline. This CDR3 region has 14 residues. CDR3 in DNA: TGTGCCAGTCTTTCAGACGGAAACTCCTACGAGCAGTACTTC. This sequence encodes CASLSDGNSYEQYF.

In its sample, this clone was seen once. This rearrangement joins TRBV6-1 to TRBJ1-1; no firm D call. CDR3 length: 14 amino acids. From germline, CDR1 is MNHNS and CDR2 SASEGT. V lost 2 bases to trimming and J lost 1 base, with 8 bases between them. This CDR3 reads CASSEMEGNTEAFF. The CDR3 coding sequence is TGTGCCAGCAGTGAAATGGAGGGGAACACTGAAGCTTTCTTT.

The chain joins TRBV5-4 to TRBJ1-4, with D tentatively TRBD1 (5 bases). The V end lost 4 bases, the J end lost 4 bases, and 17 bases lay between the germline ends. Looked up from germline, CDR1 is SGHNT and CDR2 is YYREEE (reference sequence). CDR3 length equals 16 residues. DNA for the CDR3: TGTGCCAGCAGCCTCGCGGGGGACGGGTTTAATGAAAAACTGTTTTTT. Protein sequence: CASSLAGDGFNEKLFF.

V is TRBV18 and J is TRBJ2-5; tentative D call: TRBD2 (5 bases). CDR3 length: 14 residues. Trimming pared 4 bases from V and 4 bases from J, leaving 13 bases between. The germline V gene encodes CDR1 KGHSH and CDR2 LQKENI. CDR3 nucleotides: TGTGCCAGCTCACTTGGCGGGTTCGGAGAGACCCAGTACTTC. This gives the protein CASSLGGFGETQYF.

This clone was seen only once. The V call is TRBV5-4, the J call TRBJ2-3; the D gene is possibly TRBD2 (6 bases). V was trimmed by 5 bases and J by 7 bases, leaving 23 bases between them. Per germline, CDR1 SGHNT and CDR2 YYREEE (reference sequence). This CDR3 is 16 amino acids long. The chain's CDR3 is CASSLGDWAKGNTQYF. The CDR3 nucleotides are TGTGCCAGCAGTCTGGGGGACTGGGCAAAGGGGAATACGCAGTATTTT.

The rearrangement joins TRBV11-2 to TRBJ1-2; D remains ambiguous. The CDR3 spans 14 residues. CDR1 is SGHAT and CDR2 is FQNNGV in the germline V gene. V was trimmed by 0 bases and J by 6 bases, leaving 11 bases between them. The CDR3 is CASSLEVGTDGYTF. As DNA, the CDR3 is TGTGCCAGCAGCTTAGAAGTAGGAACCGATGGCTACACCTTC.

This clone was detected a few times. The chain is built from TRBV7-9 and TRBJ1-2; perhaps TRBD1 as D (6 bases). V lost 3 bases and J 8 bases, leaving 10 bases between the germline ends. This CDR3 contains 12 residues. In germline, CDR1 is SEHNR, CDR2 FQNEAQ (reference sequence). The CDR3 loop reads CASSFNRDGYTF. CDR3 nucleotides: TGTGCCAGCAGCTTTAACAGGGACGGCTACACCTTC.

The chain employs TRBV7-9 and TRBJ2-3, with 10 bases that match TRBD2. J lost 3 bases, V lost 4 bases, and 4 bases had no gene match. The germline V gene encodes CDR1 SEHNR and CDR2 FQNEAQ (reference sequence). This CDR3 is 15 amino acids long. CDR3 residues: CASSSSGSTTDTQYF. CDR3 coding DNA: TGTGCCAGCAGCTCTAGCGGGAGCACGACAGATACGCAGTATTTT.

The V gene is TRBV4-3, the J gene TRBJ1-2, with 7 bases fitting TRBD1. The germline V gene encodes CDR1 LGHNA and CDR2 YSLEER. With V trimmed by 0 bases and J by 2 bases, 6 bases remained unmatched. The CDR3 is 16 residues long. The CDR3 here is CASSQEGQAKNYGYTF. As DNA, the CDR3 is TGCGCCAGCAGCCAAGAAGGACAGGCCAAGAACTATGGCTACACCTTC.

This clone was seen a single time. V gene TRBV6-6 combines with J gene TRBJ2-7; D is possibly TRBD1 or TRBD2 (5 bases each). The germline V gene has CDR1 MNHNY and CDR2 SVGAGI (reference sequence). V was trimmed by 6 bases and J by 5 bases, leaving 11 bases between them. The CDR3 has 12 residues. The DNA for the CDR3 is TGTGCCAGCAGCGGGACGGCCCACGAGCAGTACTTC. It specifies CASSGTAHEQYF.

J is TRBJ2-3 and V is TRBV7-2; 10 positions agree with TRBD2. Germline V gene sequence: CDR1 SGHTA, CDR2 FQGNSA. With V trimmed by 4 bases and J by 2 bases, 6 bases remained unmatched. There are 16 residues in the CDR3. CDR3 loop: CASSSLAGVSTDTQYF. CDR3 nucleotide sequence: TGTGCCAGCAGCTCTCTAGCGGGAGTCTCCACAGATACGCAGTATTTT.

The chain employs TRBV9 and TRBJ2-2; D possibly matches TRBD1 or TRBD2 (5 bases each). The CDR3 covers 13 residues. From germline, CDR1 is SGDLS and CDR2 YYNGEE. The V end was cut by 5 bases, the J end by 7 bases, with 12 bases between. The CDR3 loop reads CASRRGDDGELFF. Here the CDR3 DNA reads TGTGCCAGCAGACGAGGGGACGACGGGGAGCTGTTTTTT.

The chain carries TRBV5-1 and TRBJ1-1; 7 nucleotides line up with TRBD1. The length of the CDR3 is 13 residues. Germline assignment: CDR1 SGHRS and CDR2 YFSETQ. Trimming took 4 bases from V and 8 from J; bases not matched to a gene: 8. CDR3 nucleotides: TGCGCCAGCAGCGTACAACAGGGGACAGAAGCTTTCTTT. As protein: CASSVQQGTEAFF.

Turning to this clone: The germline gene is not matched at one end of the junction; a read error may be the cause. V is TRBV23-1 and J is TRBJ2-7, with 12 bases lining up with TRBD1. TRBV23-1 is sorted into the ORF group, with uncertain function. The CDR3 is 18 residues long. CDR3 in amino acids: CASSQMTTEGQGARGRPF. The CDR3 DNA reads TGCGCCAGCAGTCAGATGACCACGGAGGGACAGGGGGCGCGGGGTCGACCCTTC.

V is TRBV11-2 and J is TRBJ2-1, with unresolved D. The CDR3 covers 11 residues. Per germline, CDR1 SGHAT and CDR2 FQNNGV. V was trimmed by 5 bases and J by 10 bases, leaving 9 bases between them. For the CDR3, the DNA is TGTGCCAGCAGCCCCAGAACCGAGCAGTTCTTC. Its protein product is CASSPRTEQFF.

CDR3 bases: TGTGCCAGCAGTGAAGCGCAGGGGCGGACAAATTATGAACTGTTTTTT. Its protein is CASSEAQGRTNYELFF. The chain is built from TRBV6-1 and TRBJ1-4, with D maybe TRBD1 (6 bases). Germline V lookup: CDR1 MNHNS, CDR2 SASEGT. Trimming shortened V by 0 bases and J by 12 bases, and 20 bases separated the two germline ends. This CDR3 has 16 residues.

J is TRBJ1-2 and V is TRBV5-6, with 7 bases that match TRBD1. With V trimmed by 4 bases and J by 5 bases, 2 bases remained unmatched. The CDR3 is made up of 12 amino acids. Germline lookup yields CDR1 SGHDT and CDR2 YYEEEE. CDR3 coding DNA: TGTGCCAGCAGCCCGGGACAGTATGGCTACACCTTC. It codes for CASSPGQYGYTF. The full variable domain, its missing parts supplied by reference TRBV5-6 and TRBJ1-2, is DAGVTQSPTHLIKTRGQQVTLRCSPKSGHDTVSWYQQALGQGPQFIFQYYEEEERQRGNFPDRFSGHQFPNYSSELNVNALLLGDSALYLCASSPGQYGYTFGSGTRLTVV.

This clone has a single count. The genes are TRBV5-1 and TRBJ1-1; 10 bases line up with TRBD1. This CDR3 spans 16 amino acids. The germline V gene encodes CDR1 SGHRS and CDR2 YFSETQ. J gave up 0 bases and V 4 bases, and 6 bases lay outside the gene matches. The CDR3 protein is CASSPGTGAMNTEAFF. CDR3 bases: TGCGCCAGCAGCCCCGGGACAGGGGCGATGAACACTGAAGCTTTCTTT.

The chain is built from TRBV5-1 and TRBJ1-4; D gene uncertain. V lost 4 bases to trimming and J lost 6 bases, with 16 bases between them. Germline CDR1 and CDR2: SGHRS and YFSETQ. The CDR3 totals 15 residues. CDR3 in amino acids: CASSANSLQDEKLFF. The CDR3, as DNA: TGCGCCAGCAGCGCTAACAGTCTTCAGGATGAAAAACTGTTTTTT.

The rearrangement joins TRBV28 to TRBJ1-3; 7 nucleotides line up with TRBD1. V was pared by 3 bases and J by 0 bases, with 11 bases of the junction left unmatched. This CDR3 has 18 amino acids. Germline V gene sequence: CDR1 MDHEN, CDR2 SYDVKM. The CDR3 region is CASSFDQGPGGSGNTIYF. CDR3 nucleotides: TGTGCCAGCAGTTTCGATCAGGGGCCAGGGGGCTCTGGAAACACCATATATTTT.

The chain employs TRBV15 and TRBJ2-6; D gene uncertain. CDR1 LNHNV and CDR2 YYDKDF come from the germline V gene (reference sequence). This CDR3 comprises 15 residues. V lost 1 base and J 0 bases, leaving 4 bases between the germline ends. The CDR3 DNA is TGTGCCACCAGCAGAGTGAGCTCTGGGGCCAACGTCCTGACTTTC. It yields the protein CATSRVSSGANVLTF.